Shown below are 22 T cell receptor beta chains from a single sample sequenced in a study of control samples from healthy donors and cancer patients. Produced via immunoSEQ multiplex PCR; TCRdb's table is partial and in-frame only. The top ten clones hold about 22% of a sample with approximately 37,000 clones, about 83% of them seen once. The sample was PBMCs. These receptors were collected from an older woman with lung cancer.

This chain connects TRBV6-5 to TRBJ2-2; unclear D gene. Germline V lookup: CDR1 MNHEY, CDR2 SVGAGI. This CDR3 region has 15 residues. V lost 0 bases and J lost 4, with 9 bases in between. This chain's CDR3 is CASSYSQGGTGELFF. Written as DNA, the CDR3 is TGTGCCAGCAGTTACTCACAAGGCGGCACCGGGGAGCTGTTTTTT.

The gene calls are TRBV7-9 and TRBJ1-2; 7 bases align to TRBD1. After removal of 3 bases from V and 6 bases from J, the junction contained 1 base not matched to a gene. Germline CDR1 SEHNR, CDR2 FQNEAQ (reference sequence). CDR3 length: 12 residues. This chain's CDR3 is CASSFQGDGYTF. CDR3 nucleotides: TGTGCCAGCAGCTTTCAGGGGGATGGCTACACCTTC. Based on the CDR3 plus reference TRBV7-9 and TRBJ1-2, the full variable domain is DTGVSQNPRHKITKRGQNVTFRCDPISEHNRLYWYRQTLGQGPEFLTYFQNEAQLEKSRLLSDRFSAERPKGSFSTLEIQRTEQGDSAMYLCASSFQGDGYTFGSGTRLTVV.

V usage is TRBV19 and J usage is TRBJ1-6, with 10 bases that match TRBD1. The ends lost 5 bases at V and 13 bases at J; junction bases unmatched: 14. Germline V gene lookup returns CDR1 LNHDA and CDR2 SQIVND (reference sequence). The length of the CDR3 is 16 residues. The CDR3 spells CASSSLRTGGADPLHF. CDR3 bases: TGTGCCAGTAGTTCGTTAAGGACAGGGGGAGCGGATCCCCTCCACTTT. Filled out from reference TRBV19 and TRBJ1-6, the complete variable domain reads DGGITQSPKYLFRKEGQNVTLSCEQNLNHDAMYWYRQDPGQGLRLIYYSQIVNDFQKGDIAEGYSVSREKKESFPLTVTSAQKNPTAFYLCASSSLRTGGADPLHFGNGTRLTVT.

V gene TRBV3-1 (or the pseudogene TRBV3-2) combines with J gene TRBJ2-3; no definite D call. V shed 1 base and J shed 6 bases, with 11 bases lying between them. Germline assignment: CDR1 LGHDT and CDR2 YNNKEL (reference sequence). This CDR3 contains 14 residues. In DNA form, the CDR3 reads TGTGCCAGCAGCCAAGCTACAGAATCCGATACGCAGTATTTT. Translation gives CASSQATESDTQYF.

This chain joins TRBV19 and TRBJ1-6; the match to TRBD1 covers 12 bases. The CDR3 covers 17 residues. Germline loops: CDR1 LNHDA, CDR2 SQIVND (reference sequence). V shed 3 bases, J shed 10 bases, and the junction held 10 bases outside the gene matches. The CDR3 sequence: CASSIGGQGASRSPLHF. In DNA form, the CDR3 reads TGTGCCAGTAGTATCGGGGGACAGGGGGCTTCGAGATCACCCCTCCACTTT.

The J gene is TRBJ2-1, the V gene TRBV7-9, with a weak D call TRBD2 (5 bases). The ends were cut back, 5 bases at V and 0 bases at J, with 11 bases in the middle. The CDR3 covers 15 residues. The germline V gene has CDR1 SEHNR and CDR2 FQNEAQ (reference sequence). In DNA form, the CDR3 reads TGTGCCAGCAGCCCCTCGGGGAGCTCCTACAATGAGCAGTTCTTC. Protein sequence: CASSPSGSSYNEQFF.

The V gene is TRBV12-5, the J gene TRBJ1-1, with D hard to call. This CDR3 is 12 amino acids long. The V end lost 5 bases, the J end lost 5 bases, and 9 bases lay between the germline ends. Germline V gene data show CDR1 as LGHNT and CDR2 as FRNRAP. CDR3 DNA sequence: TGTGCTAGTGGTCGGACTCTAACTGAAGCTTTCTTT. This encodes CASGRTLTEAFF.

This rearrangement joins TRBV30 to TRBJ2-3; tentatively, D is TRBD1 or TRBD2 (6 bases each). The CDR3 extends over 15 amino acids. Germline V gene data show CDR1 as GTSNPN and CDR2 as SVGIG (reference sequence). Trimming took off 1 base at V and 8 bases at J, with 19 bases between the two ends. In DNA form, the CDR3 reads TGTGCCTGGAGTGAGGGGTCAGGGGAGGCCGGTACGCAGTATTTT. It encodes CAWSEGSGEAGTQYF.

A single count supports this clone. The chain has TRBV6-5 and TRBJ1-1; D is perhaps TRBD1 (6 bases). The CDR3 length is 13 residues. V dropped 5 bases and J dropped 5 bases, with 12 bases sitting between them. Germline loops: CDR1 MNHEY, CDR2 SVGAGI. In DNA form, the CDR3 reads TGTGCCAGCAGTATCGGACAGAGAACTGAAGCTTTCTTT. Protein sequence: CASSIGQRTEAFF.

The rearrangement links TRBV18 to TRBJ1-1; D unresolved. V lost 6 bases and J lost 1, with 15 bases in between. The CDR3 sequence is 15 residues long. CDR1 is KGHSH, CDR2 LQKENI, per germline. CDR3 amino acids: CASSPLADPNTEAFF. CDR3 bases: TGTGCCAGCTCTCCTCTAGCGGACCCGAACACTGAAGCTTTCTTT.

The chain carries TRBV11-2 and TRBJ2-3; a possible D gene is TRBD1 (5 bases). Germline V gene sequence: CDR1 SGHAT, CDR2 FQNNGV. CDR3 size: 15 residues. V lost 5 bases and J 4 bases, leaving 16 bases between the germline ends. CDR3 bases: TGTGCCAGCAGCCAGCTAAGGGCAGGGCCAGATACGCAGTATTTT. This codes for CASSQLRAGPDTQYF.

V is TRBV6-5 and J is TRBJ2-7; no clear D gene. The V gene lost 5 bases and the J gene lost 6 bases, with 14 bases spanning the gap. Germline V gene sequence: CDR1 MNHEY, CDR2 SVGAGI. The CDR3 is 13 residues long. CDR3 sequence reads: CASSLTPSREQYF. The CDR3 region has the DNA TGTGCCAGCAGTCTTACACCCTCTCGCGAGCAGTACTTC.

V gene TRBV4-3 combines with J gene TRBJ2-7; the D gene is possibly TRBD2 (7 bases). V lost 4 bases, J lost 4 bases, and 14 bases lay in between. The CDR3 spans 14 residues. Germline CDR1 LGHNA, CDR2 YSLEER. CDR3 sequence reads: CASSLLGGAYEQYF. The CDR3 DNA follows: TGCGCCAGCAGCCTCCTAGGGGGGGCTTACGAGCAGTACTTC.

The chain links TRBV20-1 to TRBJ2-7, with 9 positions matching TRBD2. Germline V gene lookup returns CDR1 DFQATT and CDR2 SNEGSKA (reference sequence). The V gene end was trimmed by 3 bases and the J gene end by 3 bases; junction bases not matched to a gene: 6. There are 14 residues in the CDR3. DNA of the CDR3: TGCAGTGCTAGTCCTAGCGGGGTGGGCTACGAGCAGTACTTC. Protein sequence: CSASPSGVGYEQYF.

This sequence joins TRBV2 and TRBJ1-2; D remains unclear. CDR3 length: 13 residues. CDR1 and CDR2 (germline): SNHLY, FYNNEI. The V end lost 6 bases, the J end lost 5 bases, and 13 bases lay between the germline ends. Here the CDR3 reads CASSPRLGYGYTF. The DNA for the CDR3 is TGTGCCAGCAGCCCGCGTTTGGGATATGGCTACACCTTC.

V usage is TRBV5-6 and J usage is TRBJ2-4; D may match TRBD1 or TRBD2 (6 bases each). Trimming pared 4 bases from V and 8 bases from J, leaving 19 bases between. Germline CDR1 reads SGHDT; CDR2 reads YYEEEE. The CDR3 loop spans 15 amino acids. The DNA for the CDR3 is TGTGCCAGCAGCACCACAGGGTTGGGAGGTGACATTCAGTACTTC. Protein product: CASSTTGLGGDIQYF.

The table lists this clone with a count of one. The chain is built from TRBV4-1 and TRBJ2-1, with 13 bases lining up with TRBD2. This CDR3 is built from 15 residues. Trimming cost V 3 bases and J 8 bases; bases outside gene matches: 4. The germline gives CDR1 MGHRA, CDR2 YSYEKL. DNA of the CDR3: TGCGCCAGCAGCCATACTAGCGGGAGGGCCTATGAGCAGTTCTTC. It encodes CASSHTSGRAYEQFF.

In its sample, this clone was seen a few times. J is TRBJ2-3 and V is TRBV11-2, with D maybe TRBD2 (5 bases). With 1 base removed from V and 6 bases from J, the gap between germline ends came to 11 bases. The CDR3 sequence is 14 residues long. Germline CDR1 SGHAT, CDR2 FQNNGV. The CDR3 DNA sequence: TGTGCCAGCAGCTTAGGAGGCGGGTTCGATACGCAGTATTTT. Translation: CASSLGGGFDTQYF.

The J gene is TRBJ1-2, the V gene TRBV11-1; 7 bases match TRBD1. The CDR3 totals 15 residues. V shed 2 bases and J 8 bases; nucleotides not matched to a gene: 11. Germline V gives CDR1 SGHAT, CDR2 FQDESV (reference sequence). CDR3 loop: CASSLTRQGGEGYTF. CDR3 sequence (DNA): TGTGCCAGCAGCTTAACCCGACAGGGCGGTGAAGGCTACACCTTC.

The rearrangement links TRBV5-1 to TRBJ1-2; 7 bases agree with TRBD1. Per the germline V gene, CDR1 is SGHRS and CDR2 is YFSETQ. This CDR3 region has 15 residues. V gave up 3 bases and J gave up 3 bases; unmatched junction bases: 8. The CDR3 loop is CASSSHQGVDYGYTF. The CDR3 bases are TGCGCCAGCAGCTCCCACCAGGGGGTCGACTATGGCTACACCTTC.

This clone was seen once. The chain recombines TRBV5-4 with TRBJ1-3; D not resolved. V shed 2 bases and J shed 0 bases, with 12 bases lying between them. The CDR3 spans 16 residues. Per the germline V gene, CDR1 is SGHNT and CDR2 is YYREEE (reference sequence). The CDR3 spells CASSLDLRSSGNTIYF. Here the CDR3 DNA reads TGTGCCAGCAGCTTAGACTTAAGATCCTCTGGAAACACCATATATTTT. The full variable domain, completed using reference TRBV5-4 and TRBJ1-3, is ETGVTQSPTHLIKTRGQQVTLRCSSQSGHNTVSWYQQALGQGPQFIFQYYREEENGRGNFPPRFSGLQFPNYSSELNVNALELDDSALYLCASSLDLRSSGNTIYFGEGSWLTVV.

The chain has TRBV12-3 or TRBV12-4 and TRBJ1-4; D gene ambiguous. The CDR3 has 13 amino acids. Trimming removed 3 bases from V and 8 bases from J, with 10 bases in between. The CDR3 region is CASSLNVGEKLFF. The CDR3 region has the DNA TGTGCCAGCAGTTTGAACGTAGGGGAAAAACTGTTTTTT.